The subject of this entry is one T cell receptor beta chain. The antigen remains undetermined. These data come from a study of T-cell memory formation after mild COVID-19. In the study overall: The TCR clusters were mostly specific to one donor. Study-level findings and limits: Clones that got smaller from day 15 to 85 had even CD4/CD8, while clones growing later tipped toward CD4+. Among clones peaking at day 37 in the second wave, SARS-CoV-2 specificity remained unconfirmed.

The CDR3 runs 15 residues. V was pared by 4 bases and J by 1 base, with 4 bases of the junction left unmatched. The V gene's germline CDR1 is SGHNT and CDR2 YYREEE (reference sequence). 5'RACE with constant-segment primers built TCRalpha and TCRbeta cDNA libraries with UMIs. TCRdb reprocessed the 5' RACE reads with MiXCR, giving one entry per CDR3 protein. The sample shows more than 80,000 distinct CDR3 sequences, over 10% of them seen only once. This chain connects TRBV5-4 to TRBJ2-1, with TRBD2 matching over 8 bases. Input material: PBMCs or a T cell subset sorted from them (not recorded which). This TCR was sampled from an adult woman who had mild COVID-19 (a few samples of this study predate the infection). Cell type and time point are not known. The CDR3 DNA reads as TGTGCCAGCAGCCGGGAGGGAGTGTCCTACAATGAGCAGTTCTTC. Amino acids: CASSREGVSYNEQFF.